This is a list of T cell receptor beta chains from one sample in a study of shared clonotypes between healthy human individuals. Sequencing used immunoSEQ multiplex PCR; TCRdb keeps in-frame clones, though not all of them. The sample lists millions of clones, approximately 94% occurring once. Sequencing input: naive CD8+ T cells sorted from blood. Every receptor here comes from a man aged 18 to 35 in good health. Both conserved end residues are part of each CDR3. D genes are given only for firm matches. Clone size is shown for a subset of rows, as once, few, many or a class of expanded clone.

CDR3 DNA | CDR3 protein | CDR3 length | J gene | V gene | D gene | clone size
TGTGCCAGCAGCTGGGGGACAGTTGGTGGCCAGTACTTC | CASSWGTVGGQYF | 13 | TRBJ2-5 | TRBV5-6 | TRBD1 | .
TGTGCCAGCAGCTCTGACAGGGTCCCCTACGAGCAGTACTTC | CASSSDRVPYEQYF | 14 | TRBJ2-7 | TRBV13 | TRBD1 | .
TGTGCCAGCAGTGGGACAGGGGGCGGTTCGAACACTGAAGCTTTCTTT | CASSGTGGGSNTEAFF | 16 | TRBJ1-1 | TRBV6-1 | TRBD1 | .
TGTGCCAGCAGTTTGGGGGGATCCTACAATGAGCAGTTCTTC | CASSLGGSYNEQFF | 14 | TRBJ2-1 | TRBV6-6 | . | .
TGTGCCAGCAGCGCCGGAGGGGGAAATCAGCCCCAGCATTTT | CASSAGGGNQPQHF | 14 | TRBJ1-5 | TRBV9 | . | .
TGTGCCAGCAGTTACTTCAGGACAGGGGAGGATGGCTACACCTTC | CASSYFRTGEDGYTF | 15 | TRBJ1-2 | TRBV6-6 | TRBD1 | .
TGTGCCAGCAGTAATCTAGCGGGCTCCTACAATGAGCAGTTCTTC | CASSNLAGSYNEQFF | 15 | TRBJ2-1 | TRBV6-5 | TRBD2 | .
TGTGCCAGCAGCCCCCTGGGGGGGGATTACAATGAGCAGTTCTTC | CASSPLGGDYNEQFF | 15 | TRBJ2-1 | TRBV14 | TRBD2 | few
TGCGCCAGCAGCCTCCTAGGTGGGACGTACGAGCAGTACTTC | CASSLLGGTYEQYF | 14 | TRBJ2-7 | TRBV4-1 | . | .
TGTGCCAGCAGTTTATTCCAGGGGACAGGGGAGAACACTGAAGCTTTCTTT | CASSLFQGTGENTEAFF | 17 | TRBJ1-1 | TRBV27 | TRBD1 | once
TGTGCCAGCAGTGACCAGGGGGCGCTTAACACCGGGGAGCTGTTTTTT | CASSDQGALNTGELFF | 16 | TRBJ2-2 | TRBV2 | TRBD1 | once
TGTGCCAGCAGAATAGCGGGGGGTACCTACGAGCAGTACTTC | CASRIAGGTYEQYF | 14 | TRBJ2-7 | TRBV27 | TRBD2 | .
TGTGCCCCCACTGACGACCGCGGGGAGCTGTTTTTT | CAPTDDRGELFF | 12 | TRBJ2-2 | TRBV5-8 | . | .
TGTGCCAGCAGCGTAGCTACTGGCGGGGGGTATGAGCAGTTCTTC | CASSVATGGGYEQFF | 15 | TRBJ2-1 | TRBV9 | TRBD2 | .
TGTGCCAGCAGCTTGGGCAGGGGGAGGTCCTACGAGCAGTACTTC | CASSLGRGRSYEQYF | 15 | TRBJ2-7 | TRBV5-4 | . | .
TGTGCCAGCAGCCTGGACAGGTTGTGGGAGACCCAGTACTTC | CASSLDRLWETQYF | 14 | TRBJ2-5 | TRBV7-2 | TRBD1 | .
TGCGCCAGCAGCCCCGGGACAGGGGAAGCTTTCTTT | CASSPGTGEAFF | 12 | TRBJ1-1 | TRBV10-2 | TRBD1 | .
TGTGCCAGCAGCTTAGCGCTGGGAGGGCTCCAAGAGACCCAGTACTTC | CASSLALGGLQETQYF | 16 | TRBJ2-5 | TRBV7-8 | TRBD2 | .
TGTGCCTGGACCGCCGCTCTTACTAACTATGGCTACACCTTC | CAWTAALTNYGYTF | 14 | TRBJ1-2 | TRBV30 | . | .
TGTGCCAGCAGTTACTCGACGACTAGCGGCGATGAGCAGTTCTTC | CASSYSTTSGDEQFF | 15 | TRBJ2-1 | TRBV6-5 | TRBD2 | .
TGTGCCATCGCCCGGGACAGCTCCTACGAGCAGTACTTC | CAIARDSSYEQYF | 13 | TRBJ2-7 | TRBV10-3 | TRBD1 | .
TGTGCCAGCAGTTCCCGGGGGCCCTATAATTCACCCCTCCACTTT | CASSSRGPYNSPLHF | 15 | TRBJ1-6 | TRBV28 | . | .
TGTGCCAGCAATGGACGAGAAGGGGTCGGCACCGGGGAGCTGTTTTTT | CASNGREGVGTGELFF | 16 | TRBJ2-2 | TRBV2 | . | once
TGTGCCAGCAGCTACCGACGATGGTCCTACGAGCAGTACTTC | CASSYRRWSYEQYF | 14 | TRBJ2-7 | TRBV27 | . | .
TGTGCCAGCAGCCCCCGGACAGGGGGGGACACAGATACGCAGTATTTT | CASSPRTGGDTDTQYF | 16 | TRBJ2-3 | TRBV5-4 | TRBD1 | .
TGTGCCAGCAGCTTAGATAGTTTACGTTGGGAGACCCAGTACTTC | CASSLDSLRWETQYF | 15 | TRBJ2-5 | TRBV7-2 | . | .
TGTGCCTGGAGTCCTGACAGTGTCAATGAGCAGTTCTTC | CAWSPDSVNEQFF | 13 | TRBJ2-1 | TRBV30 | . | .
TGTGCCAGCAGTCCCTACGGGGAGGGCTACGAGCAGTACTTC | CASSPYGEGYEQYF | 14 | TRBJ2-7 | TRBV28 | TRBD2 | .
TGCGCCAGCAGCCAATTAGCGGGGGGAATCACCGGGGAGCTGTTTTTT | CASSQLAGGITGELFF | 16 | TRBJ2-2 | TRBV4-1 | TRBD2 | .
TGTGCCAGCAGTCCGGGGGCGGGGTTCTTCTATGAGCAGTTCTTC | CASSPGAGFFYEQFF | 15 | TRBJ2-1 | TRBV27 | . | .
TGTGCCAGCAGCTACCGGGACAGGGGAATCGACGAGCAGTACTTC | CASSYRDRGIDEQYF | 15 | TRBJ2-7 | TRBV13 | TRBD1 | .
TGTGCCAGCATCCCAGGGGGAAGCACAGATACGCAGTATTTT | CASIPGGSTDTQYF | 14 | TRBJ2-3 | TRBV6-6 | TRBD1 | .
TGTGCCAGCAGTGGAATGCGGGACAGTAGTTTC | CASSGMRDSSF | 11 | TRBJ1-2 | TRBV6-1 | TRBD1 | .
TGTGCCAGTAGTATTGGGACGTCTACTAATGAAAAACTGTTTTTT | CASSIGTSTNEKLFF | 15 | TRBJ1-4 | TRBV19 | . | .
TGTGCCAGCAGCCCGGAGGCGGGGGGCAGGTACAATGAGCAGTTCTTC | CASSPEAGGRYNEQFF | 16 | TRBJ2-1 | TRBV7-6 | TRBD2 | once
TGTGCCAGCAGCCATTTCGGGACAGTAGCAGCCGAGGACACCTACGAGCAGTACTTC | CASSHFGTVAAEDTYEQYF | 19 | TRBJ2-7 | TRBV28 | TRBD1 | .
TGTGCCAGTAAGGCTAGCGGGGGGGAAGATACGCAGTATTTT | CASKASGGEDTQYF | 14 | TRBJ2-3 | TRBV19 | TRBD2 | once
TGTGCCAGCAGTGTTGGGTGGGAGTACAATGAGCAGTTCTTC | CASSVGWEYNEQFF | 14 | TRBJ2-1 | TRBV6-4 | . | .
TGTGCCAGCAGCCAAGGAAACTCCTACGAGCAGTACTTC | CASSQGNSYEQYF | 13 | TRBJ2-7 | TRBV9 | . | .
TGTGCCAGCAGCCCCCGCACGAGCTCCTACAATGAGCAGTTCTTC | CASSPRTSSYNEQFF | 15 | TRBJ2-1 | TRBV6-5 | . | once
TGCGCCAGCAGCCAAGATCCGCAGGGGGGTGGGTTGGGCTATGGCTACACCTTC | CASSQDPQGGGLGYGYTF | 18 | TRBJ1-2 | TRBV4-1 | TRBD1 | .
TGTGCCAGCAGCGCCGGGACTAGCGGGAGTTTCGGCAATGAGCAGTTCTTC | CASSAGTSGSFGNEQFF | 17 | TRBJ2-1 | TRBV6-4 | TRBD2 | .
TGTGCCAGCAGTCTGATGACTGAAGCTTTCTTT | CASSLMTEAFF | 11 | TRBJ1-1 | TRBV6-5 | . | .
TGTGCCAGCAGCCAAACTGGGTTCCTAGCCAAAAACATTCAGTACTTC | CASSQTGFLAKNIQYF | 16 | TRBJ2-4 | TRBV14 | . | .
TGCAGCGCCTTTGGGCCACAGGGCGAGTTCTTC | CSAFGPQGEFF | 11 | TRBJ2-1 | TRBV29-1 | . | .
TGTGCCACGAATAGACTAGCGGGAGAAGAGACCCAGTACTTC | CATNRLAGEETQYF | 14 | TRBJ2-5 | TRBV10-3 | TRBD2 | .
TGTGCCAGCAGCCCTAAGACGACAGATACGCAGTATTTT | CASSPKTTDTQYF | 13 | TRBJ2-3 | TRBV7-9 | . | .
TGTGCCAGCAGTTATTCCGCGGGACAGGTTTACGAGCAGTACTTC | CASSYSAGQVYEQYF | 15 | TRBJ2-7 | TRBV11-2 | TRBD1 | .
TGTGCCAGCACTCCCGACACAGACTATGGCTACACCTTC | CASTPDTDYGYTF | 13 | TRBJ1-2 | TRBV9 | . | .
TGTGCCTGGAGTGGGCAGGGCCCAAACACAGATACGCAGTATTTT | CAWSGQGPNTDTQYF | 15 | TRBJ2-3 | TRBV30 | . | .